What follows describes a single T cell receptor (beta chain). What this receptor recognizes is not known. Base qualities are not at hand, and no much larger clone is one base apart. Interpreted using the paper, the time point label stands for: cells obtained before transplantation from donor or recipient. CD3+CD4+ and CD3+CD8+ populations were FACS-sorted from unstimulated pre-transplant donor and recipient cells taken from spleen or lymph nodes. Trimming costs V 2 bases and J 5 bases, and their ends lie 12 bases apart. The germline V gene encodes CDR1 SNHLY and CDR2 FYNNEI. The CDR3 has 14 amino acids, counting the end cysteine and phenylalanine. The DNA shown is the 42-base CDR3, in frame from base 1. The library was made by the immunoSEQ multiplex PCR assay. For most patients, genomic DNA was isolated using the Qiagen DNeasy Blood and Tissue Kit and was shipped frozen to Adaptive Biotechnologies for TCR sequencing. For most patients, high-throughput TCR-beta CDR3 sequencing of genomic DNA was performed by Adaptive Biotechnologies. On the study's bioinformatics: Adaptive's ImmunoSEQ software supplied the TCR sequencing data for 15 to 20 patients, while MiXCR and VDJtools were used to process a few other patients. CD4 versus CD8 sorting errors were corrected by removing sequences found in both subsets at a frequency ratio below 5:1. Because the origin of CDR3 nucleotide sequences shared between donor and recipient could not be assigned, those sequences were removed. To be classed as alloreactive, a clone needed at least 2-fold expansion over unstimulated cells and a minimum CFSE-low frequency of 0.002% (template counts) or 0.001% (read counts). Clones detected in sequenced pre-transplant spleen, lymph node, or MLR CFSE-low populations of the donor or recipient were defined as mappable. Cumulative frequency of alloreactive clones was calculated as a percentage of all sequences weighted by copy number. This immuneACCESS table, as held by TCRdb, lists in-frame sequences with V and J called but not all clones. Of the missing ones, under half trace to an unresolved V gene in checked studies; the others have no known cause. V, J and clone size are taken as reported in that table, and D and trimming were inferred from the DNA itself. The sample table records about 88,000 clones; 80% to 95% of these occur just once. Of the sample, 0.35% falls within the top ten clones.

The sample is drawn from a study of graft-versus-host responses after intestinal transplantation (dated by TCRdb to about 2021). Regarding the complete study: The transplants that recipients got were multivisceral, liver-intestinal, or isolated intestinal. Of the 20 to 25 intestinal transplant recipients enrolled in the cohort, one of whom was a retransplant, a few patients without pretransplant specimens were excluded. To identify alloreactive clones, pre-transplant mixed lymphocyte reaction products were sequenced and then compared with unstimulated pre-transplant donor and recipient T cells. A peak of at least 4% donor T cells among recipient peripheral blood mononuclear cells was the definition used for donor T cell macrochimerism. Anti-thymocyte globulin induction was given to all recipients, followed by maintenance tacrolimus and steroids for approximately 3 years. After intestinal transplantation, graft-versus-host and host-versus-graft alloreactive T cell clones in the graft, circulation and bone marrow were tracked using bulk TCR-beta CDR3 sequencing. Samples from a few later patients were sequenced in-house on an Illumina MiSeq with MiXCR processing rather than by the commercial service.

The full study reports these points: Peak levels of circulating GvH clones were associated with declines in HvG clones early after transplant. In the allografts of patients with donor T cell macrochimerism, GvH to HvG T cell clonal ratios were high. The relatively low number and heterogeneity of intestinal transplant patients limited the conclusions. GvH clones turned up in recipient bone marrow, with some appearing earlier in ileal mucosa or blood, a pattern consistent with an intestinal mucosal origin.

Sequencing used unstimulated CD4+ T cells sorted from spleen or lymph node cells, obtained before transplant. This receptor was obtained from a human donor who was the organ donor for an intestinal transplant. This sequence uses TRBV2 and TRBJ1-1, with TRBD1 tentatively as D gene (6 bases match). CDR3 protein: CASSERGGRTEAFF. The DNA sequence follows: TGTGCCAGCAGTGAAAGGGGGGGGCGAACTGAAGCTTTCTTT.